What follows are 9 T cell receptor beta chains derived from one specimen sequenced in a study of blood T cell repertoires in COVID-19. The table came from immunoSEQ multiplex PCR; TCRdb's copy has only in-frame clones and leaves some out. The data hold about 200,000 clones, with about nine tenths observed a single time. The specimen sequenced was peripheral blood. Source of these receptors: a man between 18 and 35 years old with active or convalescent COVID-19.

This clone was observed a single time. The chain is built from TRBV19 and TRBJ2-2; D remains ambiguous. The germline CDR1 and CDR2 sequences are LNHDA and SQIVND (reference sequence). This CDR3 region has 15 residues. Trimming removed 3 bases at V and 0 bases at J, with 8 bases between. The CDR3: CASSIHSANTGELFF. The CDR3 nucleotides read TGTGCCAGTAGTATTCACTCTGCGAACACCGGGGAGCTGTTTTTT.

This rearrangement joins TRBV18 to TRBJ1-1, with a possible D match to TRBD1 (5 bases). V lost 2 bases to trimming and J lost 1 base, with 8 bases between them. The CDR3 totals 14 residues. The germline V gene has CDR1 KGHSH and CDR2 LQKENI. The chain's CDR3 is CASSPSGGNTEAFF. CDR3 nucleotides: TGTGCCAGCTCACCATCGGGGGGGAACACTGAAGCTTTCTTT.

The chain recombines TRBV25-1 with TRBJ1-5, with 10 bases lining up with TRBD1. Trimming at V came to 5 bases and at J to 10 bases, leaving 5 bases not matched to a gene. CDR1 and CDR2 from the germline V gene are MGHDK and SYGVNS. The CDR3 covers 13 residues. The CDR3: CASSSTGGLPQHF. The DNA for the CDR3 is TGTGCCAGCAGTTCGACAGGGGGCCTTCCCCAGCATTTT.

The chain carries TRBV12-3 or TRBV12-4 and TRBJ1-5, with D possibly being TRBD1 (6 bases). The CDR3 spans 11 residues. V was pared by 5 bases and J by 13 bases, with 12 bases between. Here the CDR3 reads CASSATGSQHF. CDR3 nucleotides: TGTGCCAGCAGTGCTACAGGGAGTCAGCATTTT.

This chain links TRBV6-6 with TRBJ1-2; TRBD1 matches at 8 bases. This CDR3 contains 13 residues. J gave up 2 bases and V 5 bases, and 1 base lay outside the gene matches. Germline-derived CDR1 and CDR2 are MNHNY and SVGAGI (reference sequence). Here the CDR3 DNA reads TGTGCCAGCAGTCGGGACAGGAACTATGGCTACACCTTC. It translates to CASSRDRNYGYTF.

The CDR3 region has the DNA TGTGCCAGCAGTCCAGGTCTCGCCGGGGAGCTGTTTTTT. This translates into CASSPGLAGELFF. The chain recombines TRBV5-4 with TRBJ2-2; D is uncertain. The V gene's germline CDR1 is SGHNT and CDR2 YYREEE (reference sequence). Trimming pared 5 bases from V and 6 bases from J, leaving 11 bases between. The CDR3 spans 13 residues.

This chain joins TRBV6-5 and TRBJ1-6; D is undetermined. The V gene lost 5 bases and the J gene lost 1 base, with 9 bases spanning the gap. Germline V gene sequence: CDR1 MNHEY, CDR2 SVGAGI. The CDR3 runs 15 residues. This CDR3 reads CASSNGRSYNSPLHF. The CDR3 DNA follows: TGTGCCAGCAGTAATGGCAGGTCCTATAATTCACCCCTCCACTTT.

For the CDR3, the DNA is TGTGCCAGTAGTAGGGGGGTGGAGGGGTCCATGAACACTGAAGCTTTCTTT. Translating it yields CASSRGVEGSMNTEAFF. The chain links TRBV19 to TRBJ1-1; a weak D match, TRBD1 (5 bases). Trimming shortened V by 4 bases and J by 0 bases, and 18 bases separated the two germline ends. Germline V CDR1 and CDR2: LNHDA, SQIVND (reference sequence). This CDR3 is 17 amino acids long. The entire variable domain, with the rest obtained from reference TRBV19 and TRBJ1-1, is as follows: DGGITQSPKYLFRKEGQNVTLSCEQNLNHDAMYWYRQDPGQGLRLIYYSQIVNDFQKGDIAEGYSVSREKKESFPLTVTSAQKNPTAFYLCASSRGVEGSMNTEAFFGQGTRLTVV.

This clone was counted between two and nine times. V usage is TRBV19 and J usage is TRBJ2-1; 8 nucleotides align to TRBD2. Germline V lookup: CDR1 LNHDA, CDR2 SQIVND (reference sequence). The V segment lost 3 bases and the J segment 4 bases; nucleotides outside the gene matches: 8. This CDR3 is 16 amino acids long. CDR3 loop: CASSISRTSSYNEQFF. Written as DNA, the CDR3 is TGTGCCAGTAGTATCTCCCGGACTAGCAGTTACAATGAGCAGTTCTTC.